This T cell receptor beta chain emerged from a study of blood T cell repertoires in COVID-19. This table comes from immunoSEQ multiplex PCR, and its TCRdb copy is limited to in-frame clones, with some not included. This repertoire shows roughly 350,000 clones, approximately 89% found once; its top ten account for 2.5% to 4%. CDR3 length: 15 residues. The J segment lost 7 bases and the V segment lost 6 bases, leaving 11 bases of the junction unmatched. The germline gives CDR1 MDHEN, CDR2 SYDVKM. The receptor's source is a woman younger than 30 who had recovered from COVID-19. V gene TRBV28 combines with J gene TRBJ1-5; 8 nucleotides align to TRBD1. Sequenced material: peripheral blood. This chain's CDR3 is CASSLPQGARQPQHF. The DNA of the CDR3 is TGTGCCAGCAGCCTACCCCAGGGGGCACGACAGCCCCAGCATTTT.